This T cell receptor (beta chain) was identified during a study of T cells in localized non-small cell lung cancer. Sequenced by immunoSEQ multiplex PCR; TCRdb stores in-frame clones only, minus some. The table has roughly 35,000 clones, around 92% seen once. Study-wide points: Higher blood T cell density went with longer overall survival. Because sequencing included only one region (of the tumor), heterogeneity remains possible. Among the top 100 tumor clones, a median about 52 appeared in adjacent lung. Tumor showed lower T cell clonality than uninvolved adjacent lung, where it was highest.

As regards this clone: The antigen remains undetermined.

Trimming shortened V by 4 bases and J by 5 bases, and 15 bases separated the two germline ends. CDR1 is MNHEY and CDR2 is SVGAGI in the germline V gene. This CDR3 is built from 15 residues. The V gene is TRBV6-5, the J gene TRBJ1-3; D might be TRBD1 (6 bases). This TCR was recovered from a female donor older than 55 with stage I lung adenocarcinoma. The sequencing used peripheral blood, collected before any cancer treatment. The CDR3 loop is CASSLNLQGRNTIYF. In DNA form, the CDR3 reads TGTGCCAGCAGTTTAAATTTGCAGGGGAGAAACACCATATATTTT.